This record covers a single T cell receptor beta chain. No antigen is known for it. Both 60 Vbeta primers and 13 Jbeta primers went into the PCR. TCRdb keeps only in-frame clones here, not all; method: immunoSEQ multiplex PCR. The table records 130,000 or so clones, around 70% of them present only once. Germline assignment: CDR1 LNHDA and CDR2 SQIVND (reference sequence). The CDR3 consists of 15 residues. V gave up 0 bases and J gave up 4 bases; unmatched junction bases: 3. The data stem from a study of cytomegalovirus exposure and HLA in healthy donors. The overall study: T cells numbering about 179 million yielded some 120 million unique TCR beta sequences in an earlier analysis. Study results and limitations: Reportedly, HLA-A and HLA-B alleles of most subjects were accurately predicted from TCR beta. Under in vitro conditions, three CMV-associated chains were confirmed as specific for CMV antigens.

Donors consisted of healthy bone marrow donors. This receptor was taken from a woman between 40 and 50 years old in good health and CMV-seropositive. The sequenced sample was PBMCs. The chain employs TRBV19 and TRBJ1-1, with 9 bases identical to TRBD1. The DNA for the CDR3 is TGTGCCAGTAGTATAGATGGACAGGGGTTCACTGAAGCTTTCTTT. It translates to CASSIDGQGFTEAFF.